These 32 T cell receptor beta chains came from one sample sequenced in a study. TCRdb re-derived calls from the RT-PCR reads in MiXCR, one entry per CDR3 protein. Here the sample spans about 680,000 distinct CDR3 sequences, approximately 15% being singletons. The sequencing input was memory CD4+ T cells from blood. These TCRs come from a female donor in good health, serving as a healthy control.

There are many counts of this clonotype. The rearrangement joins TRBV3-1 to TRBJ1-2, with TRBD1 identical over 12 bases. Germline CDR1 LGHDT, CDR2 YNNKEL (reference sequence). V lost 3 bases to trimming and J lost 8 bases; unmatched junction nucleotides: 7. The CDR3 length is 15 residues. The CDR3 sequence is CASSHATGTGGGYTF. The DNA of the CDR3 is TGTGCCAGCAGCCACGCGACCGGGACAGGGGGCGGCTACACCTTC.

The chain couples TRBV5-1 to TRBJ1-2; 10 bases agree with TRBD1. The CDR3 sequence is 15 residues long. The V segment lost 0 bases and the J segment 6 bases; nucleotides outside the gene matches: 5. Germline V lookup: CDR1 SGHRS, CDR2 YFSETQ. CDR3 nucleotide sequence: TGCGCCAGCAGCTTGGGAGGACAGGGGGTCAATGGCTACACCTTC. The encoded protein is CASSLGGQGVNGYTF. Full variable domain (remainder filled in from reference TRBV5-1 and TRBJ1-2): KAGVTQTPRYLIKTRGQQVTLSCSPISGHRSVSWYQQTPGQGLQFLFEYFSETQRNKGNFPGRFSGRQFSNSRSEMNVSTLELGDSALYLCASSLGGQGVNGYTFGSGTRLTVV.

This clonotype appeared a few times. The chain recombines TRBV5-5 with TRBJ1-4; 7 bases are a match to TRBD1. Germline assignment: CDR1 SGHKS and CDR2 YYEKEE (reference sequence). V shed 0 bases, J shed 4 bases, and the junction held 3 bases outside the gene matches. The CDR3 length is 15 residues. The CDR3 reads CASSLGTGRNEKLFF. In DNA, the CDR3 is TGTGCCAGCAGCTTGGGGACAGGTCGTAATGAAAAACTGTTTTTT. The full variable domain, in which reference TRBV5-5 and TRBJ1-4 provide the parts outside the CDR3, is DAGVTQSPTHLIKTRGQQVTLRCSPISGHKSVSWYQQVLGQGPQFIFQYYEKEERGRGNFPDRFSARQFPNYSSELNVNALLLGDSALYLCASSLGTGRNEKLFFGSGTQLSVL.

The CDR3 loop is CASSRSGRGETQYF. In DNA form, the CDR3 reads TGTGCCAGCAGCCGTTCGGGCAGGGGAGAGACCCAGTACTTC. The rearrangement uses TRBV11-1 and TRBJ2-5; TRBD1 is a possible D gene (6 bases). Deletions cut 5 bases from V and 4 bases from J, with 14 bases between. The CDR3 totals 14 residues. Germline V gives CDR1 SGHAT, CDR2 FQDESV (reference sequence).

The rearrangement links TRBV5-1 to TRBJ2-7, with D possibly called TRBD1 or TRBD2 (7 bases each). Germline-derived CDR1 and CDR2 are SGHRS and YFSETQ. The CDR3 runs 15 residues. V was shortened by 4 bases and J by 3 bases, with 17 bases between the two germline ends. The CDR3 reads CASSPRGGDDYEQYF. DNA for the CDR3: TGCGCCAGCAGCCCCAGGGGGGGTGACGACTACGAGCAGTACTTC. Complete variable domain (other parts from reference TRBV5-1 and TRBJ2-7): KAGVTQTPRYLIKTRGQQVTLSCSPISGHRSVSWYQQTPGQGLQFLFEYFSETQRNKGNFPGRFSGRQFSNSRSEMNVSTLELGDSALYLCASSPRGGDDYEQYFGPGTRLTVT.

In this sample, this clonotype turned up many times. This chain links TRBV20-1 with TRBJ2-1; TRBD2 matches at 8 bases. V gave up 6 bases and J gave up 7 bases; unmatched junction bases: 8. The CDR3 consists of 13 residues. The germline CDR1 and CDR2 sequences are DFQATT and SNEGSKA (reference sequence). DNA for the CDR3: TGCAGTGCGTCCGGGACTAGTTTAAATGAGCAGTTCTTC. It is translated as CSASGTSLNEQFF.

V is TRBV15 and J is TRBJ2-7; 9 positions match TRBD2. This CDR3 has 17 amino acids. After removal of 0 bases from V and 6 bases from J, the junction contained 12 bases not matched to a gene. Germline V gene sequence: CDR1 LNHNV, CDR2 YYDKDF (reference sequence). The CDR3 here is CATSREQKRLAASEQYF. The CDR3 nucleotides are TGTGCCACCAGCAGAGAACAGAAGAGACTAGCGGCTTCCGAGCAGTACTTC.

This clonotype came up a few times. The genes are TRBV25-1 and TRBJ1-2; D is ambiguous. This CDR3 is built from 16 residues. Trimming pared 3 bases from V and 3 bases from J, leaving 17 bases between. Germline-derived CDR1 and CDR2 are MGHDK and SYGVNS. CDR3 protein: CASSEGGRGLDYGYTF. The CDR3 nucleotides are TGTGCCAGCAGTGAGGGAGGCCGTGGGCTTGACTATGGCTACACCTTC.

This chain uses TRBV7-2 with TRBJ2-3; unclear D gene. V was trimmed by 1 base and J by 3 bases, leaving 11 bases between them. Germline values: CDR1 SGHTA, CDR2 FQGNSA. This CDR3 contains 15 residues. The CDR3 reads CASSLGPPPTDTQYF. The DNA of the CDR3 is TGTGCCAGCAGCTTAGGTCCTCCTCCAACAGATACGCAGTATTTT.

This clonotype was detected only a few times. The rearrangement uses TRBV5-1 and TRBJ1-2, with D possibly TRBD1 on 5 matching bases. Trimming removed 0 bases at V and 6 bases at J, with 12 bases between. The CDR3 totals 14 residues. Germline V gene data show CDR1 as SGHRS and CDR2 as YFSETQ. The chain's CDR3 is CASSLERGGNGYTF. The CDR3 nucleotides are TGCGCCAGCAGCTTGGAAAGGGGCGGAAATGGCTACACCTTC.

This clonotype was counted many times. The rearrangement links TRBV29-1 to TRBJ2-4; D unresolved. The CDR3 runs 11 residues. The ends were cut back, 5 bases at V and 8 bases at J, with 10 bases in the middle. Germline loops: CDR1 SQVTM, CDR2 ANQGSEA. As DNA, the CDR3 is TGCAGCGTTACCGTCGTGGACATTCAGTACTTC. Amino acid sequence: CSVTVVDIQYF.

V and J are TRBV7-2 and TRBJ2-7; 9 positions match TRBD1. Germline V gives CDR1 SGHTA, CDR2 FQGNSA. This CDR3 is built from 15 residues. J lost 4 bases, V lost 3 bases, and 7 bases had no gene match. The CDR3 loop reads CASSFTGGDAYEQYF. The CDR3 DNA sequence: TGTGCCAGCAGCTTCACAGGGGGCGACGCATACGAGCAGTACTTC.

This chain joins TRBV6-6 and TRBJ1-4, with D perhaps matching TRBD1 (5 bases). Germline lookup yields CDR1 MNHNY and CDR2 SVGAGI (reference sequence). The CDR3 runs to 16 residues. V lost 2 bases, J lost 0 bases, and 10 bases lay in between. The DNA for the CDR3 is TGTGCCAGCAGTTACCTCCCGACAGCAACTAATGAAAAACTGTTTTTT. Amino acid sequence: CASSYLPTATNEKLFF.

This clonotype was counted only a few times. DNA for the CDR3: TGTGCCAGCTCACCAAGGTCTGACAATGAGCAGTTCTTC. This gives the protein CASSPRSDNEQFF. This sequence joins TRBV18 and TRBJ2-1; the D is unclear. The CDR3 has 13 amino acids. The ends were cut back, 2 bases at V and 5 bases at J, with 7 bases in the middle. Germline loops: CDR1 KGHSH, CDR2 LQKENI.

The rearrangement links TRBV4-2 to TRBJ2-5; TRBD2 matches 11 bases. The length of the CDR3 is 17 residues. Germline V gene data show CDR1 as LGHNA and CDR2 as YNFKEQ. V lost 2 bases to trimming and J lost 2 bases; unmatched junction nucleotides: 7. CDR3 nucleotides: TGTGCCAGCAGCCAAACCCCGGGACTAGCGGATCAAGAGACCCAGTACTTC. This gives the protein CASSQTPGLADQETQYF.

This clonotype was seen a handful of times. The DNA for the CDR3 is TGTGCCAGCAGCTTAGCGACTAGCGTGGAGACCCAGTACTTC. Protein product: CASSLATSVETQYF. The rearrangement joins TRBV7-9 to TRBJ2-5, with TRBD2 matching 8 bases. The germline V gene has CDR1 SEHNR and CDR2 FQNEAQ (reference sequence). This CDR3 has 14 residues. V gave up 0 bases and J gave up 5 bases; unmatched junction bases: 2.

This clonotype occurred many times. The rearrangement uses TRBV20-1 and TRBJ2-3; 11 bases are shared with TRBD2. This CDR3 is built from 16 residues. Germline V CDR1 and CDR2: DFQATT, SNEGSKA (reference sequence). V trimming: 0 bases; J trimming: 4 bases; junction bases outside the gene matches: 6. CDR3 amino acids: CSAREGTSGDADTQYF. The DNA of the CDR3 is TGCAGTGCTAGAGAAGGGACTAGCGGTGACGCAGATACGCAGTATTTT.

This clonotype was seen repeatedly, ten times or more. The chain carries TRBV12-3 or TRBV12-4 and TRBJ2-1; possibly TRBD1 or TRBD2 for D (6 bases each). Between the trimmed V and J ends, which lost 5 bases and 0 bases, there was a span of 11 bases. The CDR3 spans 15 residues. CDR3 coding DNA: TGTGCCAGCAGTCTACAGGGAGGCTCCTACAATGAGCAGTTCTTC. Protein product: CASSLQGGSYNEQFF.

This clonotype occurred a few times. One end of the junction is discordant with germline, which a read error may explain. This rearrangement joins TRBV18 to TRBJ1-4; 9 bases are a match to TRBD1. Germline V gene sequence: CDR1 KGHSH, CDR2 LQKENI. CDR3 size: 16 residues. The CDR3 region is CASSPLDPTGGQKLFF. CDR3 nucleotides: TGTGCCAGCTCGCCACTGGACCCTACAGGGGGCCAGAAACTGTTTTTT. Full variable domain (rest looked up from reference TRBV18 and TRBJ1-4): NAGVMQNPRHLVRRRGQEARLRCSPMKGHSHVYWYRQLPEEGLKFMVYLQKENIIDESGMPKERFSAEFPKEGPSILRIQQVVRGDSAAYFCASSPLDPTGGQKLFFGSGTQLSVL.

The V call is TRBV20-1, the J call TRBJ1-2; D is unclear. CDR3 length: 14 amino acids. Trimming stripped 0 bases from V and 2 bases from J, with 10 bases between. CDR1 DFQATT and CDR2 SNEGSKA come from the germline V gene (reference sequence). In DNA, the CDR3 is TGCAGTGCTAGAGATTTCAGGAAAAACTATGGCTACACCTTC. Translation: CSARDFRKNYGYTF.

This clonotype was seen only a few times. The chain joins TRBV7-2 to TRBJ1-5; a possible D gene is TRBD1 (6 bases). The ends were cut back, 5 bases at V and 6 bases at J, with 20 bases in the middle. This CDR3 region has 16 residues. Germline CDR1 reads SGHTA; CDR2 reads FQGNSA. The CDR3 loop is CASSPRGGGGGQPQHF. The CDR3 nucleotides read TGTGCCAGCAGCCCTCGGGGTGGAGGGGGAGGTCAGCCCCAGCATTTT.

This clonotype was seen a few times. V usage is TRBV7-3 and J usage is TRBJ1-2; possible D gene TRBD1, 5 bases. CDR3 size: 14 residues. The ends were cut back, 5 bases at V and 7 bases at J, with 17 bases in the middle. Germline CDR1 and CDR2: SGHTA and FQGTGA. In nucleotides, the CDR3 is TGTGCCAGCAGCCCCAGTACCGGGACTGCTGGCTACACCTTC. Protein product: CASSPSTGTAGYTF. The whole variable domain, remainder taken from reference TRBV7-3 and TRBJ1-2, is GAGVSQTPSNKVTEKGKYVELRCDPISGHTALYWYRQSLGQGPEFLIYFQGTGAADDSGLPNDRFFAVRPEGSVSTLKIQRTERGDSAVYLCASSPSTGTAGYTFGSGTRLTVV.

This clonotype was seen only a few times. The chain uses TRBV5-6 and TRBJ1-1; 7 positions agree with TRBD1. J lost 6 bases, V lost 6 bases, and 8 bases had no gene match. The CDR3 contains 13 residues. CDR1 is SGHDT, CDR2 YYEEEE, per germline. The CDR3 loop is CASNQAGGAEAFF. CDR3 nucleotides: TGTGCCAGCAACCAGGCAGGGGGGGCTGAAGCTTTCTTT.

This clonotype appeared many times. This chain connects TRBV5-5 to TRBJ1-5; 10 nucleotides match TRBD1. The CDR3 is 15 residues long. J lost 10 bases, V lost 4 bases, and 11 bases had no gene match. The germline V gene has CDR1 SGHKS and CDR2 YYEKEE (reference sequence). CDR3 DNA: TGTGCCAGCAGCCAAGCGGACAGGGGGATCACCCCCCAGCATTTT. Translating it yields CASSQADRGITPQHF.

The chain recombines TRBV5-1 with TRBJ1-1; TRBD1 aligns across 8 bases. The CDR3 spans 16 residues. Germline trimming cut 2 bases from V and 2 bases from J; bases unmatched to any gene: 8. Germline CDR1 and CDR2: SGHRS and YFSETQ. The CDR3 sequence is CASSLAPGGVNTEAFF. In DNA form, the CDR3 reads TGCGCCAGCAGCTTAGCCCCAGGGGGCGTTAACACTGAAGCTTTCTTT.

This clonotype has at least ten counts. The rearrangement uses TRBV20-1 and TRBJ2-4; D is unclear. The germline CDR1 and CDR2 sequences are DFQATT and SNEGSKA (reference sequence). The CDR3 sequence is 13 residues long. Trimming pared 8 bases from V and 0 bases from J, leaving 11 bases between. The CDR3 reads CSCNSEAKNIQYF. The CDR3 coding sequence is TGCAGTTGCAACAGCGAAGCCAAAAACATTCAGTACTTC.

This chain links TRBV6-2 or TRBV6-3 with TRBJ2-7; 10 bases fit TRBD1. Germline values: CDR1 MNHEY, CDR2 SVGEGT. The trim removed 7 bases at V and 2 bases at J, leaving 8 bases unmatched. The CDR3 has 15 amino acids. DNA for the CDR3: TGTGCCAGCACCCCACGCGGGACAGGGGCCTACGAGCAGTACTTC. It codes for CASTPRGTGAYEQYF.

This sequence joins TRBV27 and TRBJ2-4; possibly TRBD1 for D (5 bases). Germline V gives CDR1 MNHEY, CDR2 SMNVEV (reference sequence). The V end lost 2 bases, the J end lost 7 bases, and 9 bases lay between the germline ends. The CDR3 covers 13 residues. The DNA of the CDR3 is TGTGCCAGCAGTTTAAGTAAGGGGAACATTCAGTACTTC. Protein sequence: CASSLSKGNIQYF.

This clonotype appeared many times. The gene calls are TRBV20-1 and TRBJ2-7, with a weak D call TRBD1 (5 bases). Trimming took off 6 bases at V and 3 bases at J, with 12 bases between the two ends. CDR1 and CDR2 from the germline V gene are DFQATT and SNEGSKA (reference sequence). CDR3 length equals 12 residues. The DNA of the CDR3 is TGCAGTGCCGGAAATGGACACTACGAGCAGTACTTC. Translating gives CSAGNGHYEQYF.

This clonotype was detected a few times. The gene calls are TRBV12-3 or TRBV12-4 and TRBJ1-6; tentatively, D is TRBD1 (6 bases). V dropped 8 bases and J dropped 9 bases, with 14 bases sitting between them. This CDR3 region has 13 residues. The chain's CDR3 is CASQRGNSSPLHF. CDR3 DNA sequence: TGTGCCAGCCAAAGGGGGAATAGTTCACCCCTCCACTTT.

This clonotype was observed a single time. The chain recombines TRBV11-2 with TRBJ1-2; D not certain. In germline, CDR1 is SGHAT, CDR2 FQNNGV. V was pared by 4 bases and J by 4 bases, with 10 bases between. CDR3 length: 13 amino acids. The CDR3 coding sequence is TGTGCCAGCAGCTCTACAGAGAGCTATGGCTACACCTTC. It yields the protein CASSSTESYGYTF.

The table lists this clonotype with a count of one. The rearrangement links TRBV18 to TRBJ1-4; TRBD1 might be the D (6 bases). Germline V CDR1 and CDR2: KGHSH, LQKENI. V was pared by 4 bases and J by 5 bases, with 17 bases between. This CDR3 region has 16 residues. The CDR3 sequence is CASSLLQGPENEKLFF. In nucleotides, the CDR3 is TGTGCCAGCTCACTATTACAGGGACCGGAGAATGAAAAACTGTTTTTT.